These T cell receptor beta chains were read from a single sample in a study of OX40 agonist ivuxolimab in advanced cancers. Profiling relied on immunoSEQ multiplex PCR, and the TCRdb table lists in-frame clones only, not all of them. The sample has 20,000 to 30,000 clones; roughly 80% are singletons. The sequencing here drew on CD4+ or CD8+ T cells sorted from blood, taken in a trial of the OX40 agonist ivuxolimab. Source of these receptors: an adult with an advanced solid tumor such as melanoma, head and neck, liver or kidney cancer. Each CDR3 is given with its conserved first and last residue. Fields, in order: J gene, clone size, D gene, V gene, CDR3 DNA, CDR3 protein. The D gene is left open where the match is weak. Size is stated for part of the rows, as once, few or many counts, or as a class when the clone is expanded.

TRBJ1-3 | . | . | TRBV30 | TGTGCCTGGAATTCTGGAAACACCATATATTTT | CAWNSGNTIYF
TRBJ1-6 | . | . | TRBV7-4 | TGTGCCAGCAGCTTATCAGGGACCTCGGCCCTCCACTTT | CASSLSGTSALHF
TRBJ2-4 | once | . | TRBV10-2 | TGCGCCAGCAGTGAGTTAGTGAGCGGAAACATTCAGTACTTC | CASSELVSGNIQYF
TRBJ2-5 | . | TRBD2 | TRBV11-3 | TGTGCCAGCAGCTTAGGTACTAGCGGAGAGACCCAGTACTTC | CASSLGTSGETQYF
TRBJ2-5 | . | TRBD2 | TRBV5-1 | TGCGCCAGCAGCTCCCGCGGGGGGGTCCAAGAGACCCAGTACTTC | CASSSRGGVQETQYF
TRBJ2-3 | . | . | TRBV9 | TGTGCCAGCAGCGTAAGGCCCGGGACTGGGAGCACAGATACGCAGTATTTT | CASSVRPGTGSTDTQYF
TRBJ2-7 | . | . | TRBV27 | TGTGCCAGCAGTCCGGATGGGACTGGGACCTACGAGCAGTACTTC | CASSPDGTGTYEQYF
TRBJ2-3 | . | . | TRBV2 | TGTGCCAGCAGCGCTCCTCTAGGATTACTCACAGATACGCAGTATTTT | CASSAPLGLLTDTQYF
TRBJ1-1 | . | . | TRBV2 | TGTGCCAGCAGGACAGCATTGAACACTGAAGCTTTCTTT | CASRTALNTEAFF
TRBJ2-1 | . | . | TRBV5-1 | TGCGCCAGCAGCCCACCCACCCTGGCGAACTCCTACAATGAGCAGTTCTTC | CASSPPTLANSYNEQFF
TRBJ2-1 | once | . | TRBV6-4 | TGTGCCAGCAGTGACCAGGGGAGCTCCTACAATGAGCAGTTCTTC | CASSDQGSSYNEQFF
TRBJ2-7 | . | . | TRBV11-3 | TGTGCCAGCAGCCCCGGTCGCGTGGAGGAGCAGTACTTC | CASSPGRVEEQYF
TRBJ1-1 | . | . | TRBV4-1 | TGCGCCAGCAGCCAAGCCGAGATGAACACTGAAGCTTTCTTT | CASSQAEMNTEAFF
TRBJ1-6 | . | . | TRBV28 | TGTGCCAGCAGTCCTCAGGGGAGGAATTCACCCCTCCACTTT | CASSPQGRNSPLHF
TRBJ2-7 | . | . | TRBV6-5 | TGTGCCAGCAGTCCGAACTTCCACGAGCAGTACTTC | CASSPNFHEQYF
TRBJ1-2 | . | . | TRBV9 | TGTGCCAGCAGCCTACCGGAAGGCGGGGGGCAGGTATTATTTAACTATGGCTACACCTTC | CASSLPEGGGQVLFNYGYTF
TRBJ1-1 | . | . | TRBV7-9 | TGTGCCAGCAGCTTAGCAGCGAACACTGAAGCTTTCTTT | CASSLAANTEAFF
TRBJ1-3 | . | . | TRBV18 | TGTGCCAGCTCACCTCAACTAGGCGACCCTGGAAACACCATATATTTT | CASSPQLGDPGNTIYF
TRBJ2-1 | . | . | TRBV2 | TGTGCCAGCAGTGAACAGGGTTATGAGCAGTTCTTC | CASSEQGYEQFF
TRBJ1-2 | . | . | TRBV27 | TGTGCCAGCAGCGTCAACCCAGGGATCTATGGCTACACCTTC | CASSVNPGIYGYTF
TRBJ1-1 | . | . | TRBV7-4 | TGTGCCAGCAGCCCGACCGTGGGCACTGAAGCTTTCTTT | CASSPTVGTEAFF
TRBJ2-5 | . | . | TRBV12-5 | TGTGCTAGTGGTTTGGATATAGTTGGAGGGACCCAGTACTTC | CASGLDIVGGTQYF
TRBJ2-5 | . | . | TRBV28 | TGTGCCAGCAGTTTCGCGGGGCAAGAGACCCAGTACTTC | CASSFAGQETQYF
TRBJ1-1 | . | . | TRBV7-2 | TGTGCCAGCAGCCCGGGACGGTCGAACACTGAAGCTTTCTTT | CASSPGRSNTEAFF
TRBJ1-5 | once | . | TRBV28 | TGTGCCAGCTCTCGGGGGGGGCAGCCCCAGCATTTT | CASSRGGQPQHF
TRBJ1-2 | few | . | TRBV10-3 | TGTGCCATCAGTGGGGCAGGTTATGGCTACACCTTC | CAISGAGYGYTF
TRBJ2-5 | once | . | TRBV15 | TGTGCCACCAGCACTACAAAGACACCCCGACAGACCCAGTACTTC | CATSTTKTPRQTQYF
TRBJ2-7 | . | . | TRBV28 | TGTGCCAGCAGTTGGGCCGGGGCGTCCTACGAGCAGTACTTC | CASSWAGASYEQYF
TRBJ2-5 | . | . | TRBV5-1 | TGCGCCAGCAGCTTGGCGGGGGACCAGACCCAGTACTTC | CASSLAGDQTQYF
TRBJ2-7 | medium-sized | TRBD2 | TRBV4-1 | TGCGCCAGCAGCCAAGATGCCACTAGCGGGGCCCCCTACGAGCAGTACTTC | CASSQDATSGAPYEQYF
TRBJ1-3 | . | . | TRBV18 | TGTGCCAGCTCACCGCAGGGGCTCCCTGGAAACACCATATATTTT | CASSPQGLPGNTIYF
TRBJ2-2 | . | . | TRBV21-1 | TGTGCCAGCAGCAAGGGGACACGGGGTAACACCGGGGAGCTGTTTTTT | CASSKGTRGNTGELFF
TRBJ2-4 | . | TRBD1 | TRBV7-6 | TGTGCCAGCAGCTCCGGGACAGAAAACATTCAGTACTTC | CASSSGTENIQYF
TRBJ2-1 | . | . | TRBV7-9 | TGTGCCAGCAGCTTAATTCTTGGTCAGGGTAGGGCAAACAATGAGCAGTTCTTC | CASSLILGQGRANNEQFF
TRBJ2-7 | . | . | TRBV6-6 | TGTGCCAGCAGTTACCAGAGACAGTTCTACGAGCAGTACTTC | CASSYQRQFYEQYF
TRBJ2-1 | . | TRBD1 | TRBV4-1 | TGCGCCAGCAGCCAGGACAGGGATTCCTACAATGAGCAGTTCTTC | CASSQDRDSYNEQFF
TRBJ1-2 | few | . | TRBV19 | TGTGCCAGTAGTATAACACAGGGCTCTGGCTACACCTTC | CASSITQGSGYTF
TRBJ2-7 | . | TRBD2 | TRBV6-6 | TGTGCCAGCAGTTACCTGACTAGCGGGGAATCTGGGCAGTACTTC | CASSYLTSGESGQYF
TRBJ2-7 | . | TRBD1 | TRBV4-1 | TGCGCCAGCAGATGGGACAGGGGGCCTAGCGAGCAGTACTTC | CASRWDRGPSEQYF
TRBJ2-3 | . | . | TRBV6-5 | TGTGCCAGCAGTTACCAACCCGGTCCCTTTGATACGCAGTATTTT | CASSYQPGPFDTQYF
TRBJ1-1 | . | TRBD1 | TRBV29-1 | TGCAGCGTCACAGGGGCCCTATCGAACACTGAAGCTTTCTTT | CSVTGALSNTEAFF
TRBJ1-1 | . | . | TRBV5-1 | TGCGCCAGCAGCCTAGGGGGTAGCACTGAAGCTTTCTTT | CASSLGGSTEAFF
TRBJ1-5 | . | TRBD1 | TRBV10-1 | TGCGCCAGCAGTGAGGGGACAGAGGTACATCAGCCCCAGCATTTT | CASSEGTEVHQPQHF